The 21 T cell receptor beta chains given below trace back to one sample, sequenced in a study of T cells in Graves' hyperthyroidism and ophthalmopathy. Amplification targeted TCR beta CDR3 regions from RNA transcripts. A first-round RT-PCR of the TCR CDR3 used the HTBI primer set. TCRdb called the multiplex PCR reads again in MiXCR, with one record for every CDR3 protein. The sample has around 300,000 distinct CDR3 sequences; roughly 15% are singletons. Sequencing used blood. These receptors all stem from a woman in her twenties or thirties with Graves' hyperthyroidism that later progressed to Graves' ophthalmopathy.

This clonotype was counted at least ten times. The chain carries TRBV28 and TRBJ2-7; D possibly corresponds to TRBD2 (7 bases). This CDR3 comprises 14 residues. V was pared by 4 bases and J by 0 bases, with 10 bases between. From germline, CDR1 is MDHEN and CDR2 SYDVKM. The DNA for the CDR3 is TGTGCCAGCAGTTCGGGGGGCATCTCCTACGAGCAGTACTTC. The encoded protein is CASSSGGISYEQYF.

Ten or more counts support this clonotype. The V gene is TRBV20-1, the J gene TRBJ2-1; 9 bases are a match to TRBD2. Germline V gene data show CDR1 as DFQATT and CDR2 as SNEGSKA (reference sequence). The CDR3 contains 15 residues. V lost 3 bases to trimming and J lost 9 bases; unmatched junction nucleotides: 12. DNA of the CDR3: TGCAGTGCTAGGGCCCCCCAGCGGGAGGTACTTGAGCAGTTCTTC. This encodes CSARAPQREVLEQFF.

This clonotype was observed many times. This rearrangement joins TRBV29-1 to TRBJ2-3, with D tentatively TRBD1 (5 bases). Germline CDR1 is SQVTM and CDR2 is ANQGSEA. The length of the CDR3 is 13 residues. V lost 3 bases and J 5 bases, leaving 12 bases between the germline ends. The CDR3, as DNA: TGCAGCGTTGAGAGCAGGGTGGGAGATACGCAGTATTTT. Translated: CSVESRVGDTQYF.

Ten or more counts support this clonotype. The V call is TRBV7-2, the J call TRBJ2-3; maybe TRBD1 (6 bases). Trimming took off 5 bases at V and 6 bases at J, with 12 bases between the two ends. The germline V gene encodes CDR1 SGHTA and CDR2 FQGNSA. This CDR3 has 13 amino acids. This CDR3 is CASSISGADTQYF. CDR3 nucleotides: TGTGCCAGCAGCATTTCAGGGGCGGATACGCAGTATTTT.

This clonotype was counted many times. V usage is TRBV6-1 and J usage is TRBJ2-2; 10 nucleotides agree with TRBD1. CDR3 length equals 14 residues. J lost 6 bases, V lost 7 bases, and 5 bases had no gene match. The germline V gene encodes CDR1 MNHNS and CDR2 SASEGT. CDR3 protein: CASTRQGASGELFF. The DNA for the CDR3 is TGTGCCAGCACCCGACAGGGGGCCTCCGGGGAGCTGTTTTTT.

This clonotype was detected ten times or more. The CDR3 DNA reads TGCGCCAGCAGCGCGGACGGCGAGGGCAGCTATGGCTACACCTTC. Protein product: CASSADGEGSYGYTF. The J gene is TRBJ1-2, the V gene TRBV5-1; D unresolved. The CDR3 has 15 amino acids. The V end lost 4 bases, the J end lost 4 bases, and 17 bases lay between the germline ends. Germline V gives CDR1 SGHRS, CDR2 YFSETQ.

In this sample, this clonotype turned up many times. The chain is built from TRBV27 and TRBJ2-1; D not resolved. Germline CDR1 is MNHEY and CDR2 is SMNVEV (reference sequence). V lost 8 bases, J lost 4 bases, and 18 bases lay in between. The CDR3 has 15 amino acids. CDR3 DNA: TGTGCCAGCTATTCTACTCTCTCGTTTTACAATGAGCAGTTCTTC. This translates into CASYSTLSFYNEQFF.

The V call is TRBV4-1, the J call TRBJ2-1, with 13 bases that match TRBD2. The germline V gene encodes CDR1 MGHRA and CDR2 YSYEKL. The CDR3 has 16 residues. V was clipped by 0 bases and J by 9 bases; unmatched bases: 5. The CDR3 loop is CASSQDRTSGSREQFF. DNA for the CDR3: TGCGCCAGCAGCCAAGATAGGACTAGCGGGAGTCGTGAGCAGTTCTTC.

This clonotype was detected many times. J is TRBJ2-3 and V is TRBV11-2; 8 nucleotides align to TRBD1. Germline trimming cut 2 bases from V and 4 bases from J; bases unmatched to any gene: 5. The V gene's germline CDR1 is SGHAT and CDR2 FQNNGV. The length of the CDR3 is 15 residues. The CDR3, as DNA: TGTGCCAGCAGCTTATGGCAGGGGGCCCCAGATACGCAGTATTTT. Amino acid sequence: CASSLWQGAPDTQYF.

This clonotype was counted ten times or more. CDR3 DNA sequence: TGTGCCAGCAGCACCGGACAGGGCTTTGGCTATGGCTACACCTTC. Its protein is CASSTGQGFGYGYTF. J is TRBJ1-2 and V is TRBV7-2; 8 bases line up with TRBD1. Germline CDR1 SGHTA, CDR2 FQGNSA. There are 15 residues in the CDR3. V lost 5 bases to trimming and J lost 4 bases; unmatched junction nucleotides: 9.

This clonotype was seen ten or more times. The chain uses TRBV7-2 and TRBJ1-2, with 8 bases that match TRBD1. With V trimmed by 6 bases and J by 5 bases, 14 bases remained unmatched. This CDR3 is built from 16 residues. Looked up from germline, CDR1 is SGHTA and CDR2 is FQGNSA. CDR3 coding DNA: TGTGCCAGCAGACCTCCGGGGGTGGGGACAGGATATGGCTACACCTTC. Amino acid sequence: CASRPPGVGTGYGYTF.

As regards this clonotype: One base away lies a much larger clone, so this may be a sequencing read error. The rearrangement links TRBV7-6 to TRBJ2-3, with 7 bases fitting TRBD1. Per the germline V gene, CDR1 is SGHVS and CDR2 is FNYEAQ. The CDR3 spans 19 residues. In DNA form, the CDR3 reads TGTGCCAGCAGCTTAGGGGGCTACAGGGGCCTCCTTAGCACAGGTACGCAGTATTTT. Protein sequence: CASSLGGYRGLLSTGTQYF.

The rearrangement joins TRBV5-5 to TRBJ2-2; D not certain. The V end lost 3 bases, the J end lost 4 bases, and 16 bases lay between the germline ends. The CDR3 length is 16 residues. Per the germline V gene, CDR1 is SGHKS and CDR2 is YYEKEE (reference sequence). CDR3 nucleotide sequence: TGTGCCAGCAGCTGGGCTGGGAACCGTGGCACCGGGGAGCTGTTTTTT. Translating it yields CASSWAGNRGTGELFF.

Many counts were recorded for this clonotype. This chain links TRBV30 with TRBJ2-3, with 8 bases fitting TRBD1. CDR3 length equals 14 residues. Germline V gene sequence: CDR1 GTSNPN, CDR2 SVGIG (reference sequence). V shed 7 bases and J 2 bases; nucleotides not matched to a gene: 8. The CDR3 bases are TGTGCCTTCTCCGACAGGGGACTCACAGATACGCAGTATTTT. Translation gives CAFSDRGLTDTQYF.

The sample holds many counts of this clonotype. This chain joins TRBV12-3 or TRBV12-4 and TRBJ2-1, with 14 bases aligning to TRBD2. CDR3 size: 22 residues. Trimming at V came to 3 bases and at J to 3 bases, leaving 19 bases not matched to a gene. This CDR3 is CASSFRNPIPGLAGVNYNEQFF. CDR3 in DNA: TGTGCCAGCAGTTTTAGGAACCCCATACCGGGACTAGCGGGAGTTAACTACAATGAGCAGTTCTTC.

In its sample, this clonotype was seen once. V gene TRBV11-2 combines with J gene TRBJ1-1; D gene uncertain. Germline V gene lookup returns CDR1 SGHAT and CDR2 FQNNGV. The CDR3 runs to 14 residues. V was cut by 5 bases and J by 4 bases, with 14 bases left in between. The CDR3 here is CASSHLGRSTEAFF. CDR3 bases: TGTGCCAGCAGCCACCTTGGGAGGAGCACTGAAGCTTTCTTT.

V gene TRBV5-6 combines with J gene TRBJ2-1, with D perhaps TRBD2 (5 bases). Between the trimmed V and J ends, which lost 0 bases and 0 bases, there was a span of 7 bases. The CDR3 consists of 15 residues. CDR1 SGHDT and CDR2 YYEEEE come from the germline V gene. CDR3 sequence: CASSLGAASYNEQFF. The CDR3 DNA reads TGTGCCAGCAGCTTGGGAGCGGCCTCCTACAATGAGCAGTTCTTC.

This clonotype was detected ten times or more. This chain joins TRBV11-1 and TRBJ2-7, with 10 bases lining up with TRBD2. Trimming removed 5 bases from V and 7 bases from J; junction bases left unmatched: 5. Germline loops: CDR1 SGHAT, CDR2 FQDESV (reference sequence). The CDR3 is 13 residues long. CDR3 coding DNA: TGTGCCAGCAGCCCAGGACTAGCGGTTGAGCAGTACTTC. Residues: CASSPGLAVEQYF.

This clonotype was detected ten times or more. This chain uses TRBV18 with TRBJ2-1; 10 bases agree with TRBD1. V was clipped by 3 bases and J by 10 bases; unmatched bases: 6. The CDR3 is 14 residues long. Germline CDR1 is KGHSH and CDR2 is LQKENI. CDR3 bases: TGTGCCAGCTCACCGCGGGACAGGGGAGGGGAGCAGTTCTTC. It is translated as CASSPRDRGGEQFF.

This clonotype showed up many times. The CDR3 DNA follows: TGTGCCAGTAACTGGGGCACCGGGGAGCTGTTTTTT. Translating gives CASNWGTGELFF. This rearrangement joins TRBV12-3 or TRBV12-4 to TRBJ2-2; D is uncertain. V lost 9 bases, J lost 4 bases, and 9 bases lay in between. The CDR3 has 12 residues.

This clonotype was counted at least ten times. This chain connects TRBV28 to TRBJ2-7, with 7 bases fitting TRBD1. In germline, CDR1 is MDHEN, CDR2 SYDVKM. The CDR3 has 12 residues. Trimming at V came to 7 bases and at J to 6 bases, leaving 6 bases not matched to a gene. In nucleotides, the CDR3 is TGTGCCAGCACCGACAGGGCTTCCGAGCAGTACTTC. It is translated as CASTDRASEQYF.